This T cell receptor (beta chain) was captured in a study of regulatory T cells in long-lasting Graves disease. On the study more broadly: By definition, persistent Graves' disease involved antithyroid drugs for over 5 years alongside positive TSH receptor antibodies. General study results and limits: Reduced TCR diversity was observed in persistent Graves' patients versus newly diagnosed patients. Under persistent disease, TRBV28, TRBJ1-2 and TRBJ2-5 were used preferentially.

About this clonotype itself: What it binds is unknown.

The germline V and J ends were trimmed by 7 bases and 6 bases, with 13 bases remaining between them. CDR1 MNHEY and CDR2 SVGEGT come from the germline V gene. The CDR3 has 13 residues. The time point is: persistent/refractory GD, antithyroid drugs over 5 years with positive TRAb. RNA extracted from PBMCs served as the sequencing template. As a group, patients came from one endocrinology department in Xi'an, China. Combining iRepertoire HTBI primers with Arm-PCR of CDR3 regions, the authors built TCR beta libraries. MiXCR, run by TCRdb on the multiplex PCR reads, gives a single entry per CDR3 protein. The sample has roughly 500,000 distinct CDR3 sequences; around a fifth are singletons.

The rearrangement uses TRBV6-2 or TRBV6-3 and TRBJ2-1; perhaps TRBD2 as D (5 bases). This sequence originates from a female donor with Graves disease. This specimen was peripheral blood mononuclear cells (PBMCs), taken when the disease was refractory, from a patient treated with antithyroid drugs. The CDR3 bases are TGTGCCAGCACCCAAGGGCTAGCCAATGAGCAGTTCTTC. Its translation: CASTQGLANEQFF.